Each of the 24 T cell receptor beta chains below was sequenced from the same sample in a study of blood T cell repertoires in COVID-19. Produced via immunoSEQ multiplex PCR; TCRdb's table is partial and in-frame only. The sample has fewer than 400,000 clones, 70% to 90% seen once. The sequencing input was peripheral blood. Receptors originate from a human donor in a cohort sampled during active COVID-19.

The rearrangement joins TRBV30 to TRBJ2-7; a possible D gene is TRBD2 (7 bases). The V gene lost 5 bases and the J gene lost 2 bases, with 13 bases spanning the gap. CDR1 GTSNPN and CDR2 SVGIG come from the germline V gene (reference sequence). The CDR3 runs 13 residues. CDR3 amino acids: CAWGRGGPYEQYF. DNA for the CDR3: TGTGCCTGGGGTCGCGGGGGCCCCTACGAGCAGTACTTC.

V is TRBV14 and J is TRBJ1-2; 9 nucleotides line up with TRBD1. The CDR3 spans 17 residues. Germline trimming cut 2 bases from V and 4 bases from J; bases unmatched to any gene: 11. Germline V gene data show CDR1 as SGHDN and CDR2 as FVKESK. Here the CDR3 DNA reads TGTGCCAGCAGCCAAAGACCAGGTGGGACAGGGATCTATGGCTACACCTTC. It is translated as CASSQRPGGTGIYGYTF.

The chain joins TRBV5-1 to TRBJ2-5; 11 bases line up with TRBD2. The CDR3 length is 15 residues. J lost 3 bases, V lost 3 bases, and 4 bases had no gene match. Per the germline V gene, CDR1 is SGHRS and CDR2 is YFSETQ. In DNA form, the CDR3 reads TGCGCCAGCAGCTGGAGGGGACTAGCGGAAGAGACCCAGTACTTC. It yields the protein CASSWRGLAEETQYF.

This clone was observed at least ten times. The gene calls are TRBV6-5 and TRBJ1-5; 9 nucleotides line up with TRBD1. CDR1 is MNHEY, CDR2 SVGAGI, per germline. V dropped 6 bases and J dropped 5; count of bases not matched to a gene: 8. The CDR3 totals 15 residues. The CDR3 sequence: CASSRSRDRDQPQHF. The CDR3, as DNA: TGTGCCAGCAGCAGGTCCCGGGACAGGGATCAGCCCCAGCATTTT.

The chain carries TRBV5-6 and TRBJ2-7, with D perhaps TRBD2 (5 bases). Trimming removed 1 base from V and 5 bases from J, with 16 bases in between. The germline V gene encodes CDR1 SGHDT and CDR2 YYEEEE. CDR3 length: 15 amino acids. CDR3 nucleotide sequence: TGTGCCAGCAGCTTGCTCGGGGAAGGATCCCACGAGCAGTACTTC. Its protein product is CASSLLGEGSHEQYF.

The chain links TRBV28 to TRBJ1-2; D is possibly TRBD1 (6 bases). Germline-derived CDR1 and CDR2 are MDHEN and SYDVKM. This CDR3 contains 15 residues. V was clipped by 6 bases and J by 2 bases, with 16 bases between them. CDR3 amino acids: CASRNSGDRNYGYTF. DNA of the CDR3: TGTGCCAGCAGAAATTCAGGGGATAGAAACTATGGCTACACCTTC.

This clone was counted once. The chain uses TRBV6-5 and TRBJ1-1; TRBD1 aligns across 9 bases. V trimming: 6 bases; J trimming: 6 bases; junction bases outside the gene matches: 5. The CDR3 runs 13 residues. Germline V lookup: CDR1 MNHEY, CDR2 SVGAGI. The DNA of the CDR3 is TGTGCCAGCAGAGAGCGACAGGGGGCTGAAGCTTTCTTT. The encoded protein is CASRERQGAEAFF.

This clone has a handful of counts. V and J are TRBV30 and TRBJ1-1; 7 bases agree with TRBD1. CDR3 size: 15 residues. Looked up from germline, CDR1 is GTSNPN and CDR2 is SVGIG (reference sequence). J gave up 8 bases and V 1 base, and 13 bases lay outside the gene matches. CDR3 region: CAWSADRAELREAFF. As DNA, the CDR3 is TGTGCCTGGAGTGCAGACAGGGCTGAATTGAGGGAAGCTTTCTTT.

This clone has just one count. This chain joins TRBV23-1 and TRBJ1-5; tentatively, D is TRBD1 (5 bases). TRBV23-1 is identified as an open reading frame with a role that is uncertain. The CDR3 runs to 16 residues. V gave up 4 bases and J gave up 0 bases, with 13 bases separating them. CDR3 DNA sequence: TGCGCCAGCAGTCCCGCGGGGGTGATTAGCAATCAGCCCCAGCATTTT. Protein product: CASSPAGVISNQPQHF.

The chain recombines TRBV11-2 with TRBJ1-3; D is unresolved. Per germline, CDR1 SGHAT and CDR2 FQNNGV. V shed 3 bases and J shed 5 bases, with 8 bases lying between them. This CDR3 comprises 13 residues. CDR3 nucleotide sequence: TGTGCCAGCAGCTTTTACGGTAGAAACACCATATATTTT. It yields the protein CASSFYGRNTIYF.

This clone was picked up one time. The V and J genes are TRBV28 and TRBJ1-4; 8 bases are shared with TRBD1. The CDR3 runs 14 residues. Trimming at V came to 8 bases and at J to 6 bases, leaving 8 bases not matched to a gene. Germline V gene sequence: CDR1 MDHEN, CDR2 SYDVKM. CDR3 coding DNA: TGTGCCAGCTTCACCCAGGGGGCATATGAAAAACTGTTTTTT. Amino acids: CASFTQGAYEKLFF.

V usage is TRBV6-5 and J usage is TRBJ2-7, with D maybe TRBD1 (6 bases). CDR3 length: 14 amino acids. Germline-derived CDR1 and CDR2 are MNHEY and SVGAGI. V was pared by 6 bases and J by 0 bases, with 12 bases between. Here the CDR3 DNA reads TGTGCCAGCAGCCCGACAGGAAACTCCTACGAGCAGTACTTC. Amino acids: CASSPTGNSYEQYF.

Only a few counts were recorded for this clone. The V call is TRBV4-1, the J call TRBJ2-7, with a possible D match to TRBD1 (6 bases). The CDR3 runs to 14 residues. Between the trimmed V and J ends, which lost 4 bases and 6 bases, there was a span of 16 bases. CDR1 is MGHRA, CDR2 YSYEKL, per germline. The CDR3 bases are TGCGCCAGCAGCCGACACCTACAGGGACGCGAGCAGTACTTC. It encodes CASSRHLQGREQYF.

This clone was detected only a few times. The sample carries other DNA sequences with the same CDR3. The rearrangement links TRBV27 to TRBJ2-2; D gene unclear. V gave up 4 bases and J gave up 3 bases, with 3 bases separating them. CDR1 and CDR2 (germline): MNHEY, SMNVEV (reference sequence). The CDR3 contains 12 residues. Written as DNA, the CDR3 is TGTGCCAGCAGTTCCTACACCGGGGAGCTGTTTTTT. Its protein is CASSSYTGELFF.

This chain connects TRBV3-1 (or the pseudogene TRBV3-2) to TRBJ2-1; 13 bases are shared with TRBD2. V was pared by 0 bases and J by 10 bases, with 9 bases of the junction left unmatched. The germline V gene encodes CDR1 LGHDT and CDR2 YNNKEL (reference sequence). The CDR3 length is 17 residues. CDR3: CASSQDLGTSGTPEQFF. CDR3 DNA: TGTGCCAGCAGCCAAGATCTAGGGACTAGCGGGACTCCCGAGCAGTTCTTC.

V usage is TRBV11-3 and J usage is TRBJ2-2; D unclear. This CDR3 comprises 13 residues. Germline CDR1 is SGHNT and CDR2 is YENEEA. Trimming removed 4 bases at V and 2 bases at J, with 5 bases between. Here the CDR3 reads CASSSSNTGELFF. CDR3 bases: TGTGCCAGCAGCTCGAGCAACACCGGGGAGCTGTTTTTT.

The chain joins TRBV28 to TRBJ1-4, with D uncertain. This CDR3 region has 15 residues. The V gene's germline CDR1 is MDHEN and CDR2 SYDVKM. The germline V and J ends were trimmed by 6 bases and 7 bases, with 18 bases remaining between them. The CDR3 loop is CASRGSGREFEKLFF. In nucleotides, the CDR3 is TGTGCCAGCAGGGGGTCGGGGAGGGAGTTTGAAAAACTGTTTTTT.

Only a few counts were recorded for this clone. J is TRBJ2-5 and V is TRBV24-1; tentatively, D is TRBD1 (5 bases). Per germline, CDR1 KGHDR and CDR2 SFDVKD. This CDR3 region has 16 residues. Trimming took 2 bases from V and 1 from J, leaving 13 bases between them. The CDR3 spells CATSDWGRASQETQYF. The CDR3 coding sequence is TGTGCCACCAGTGATTGGGGCAGGGCCTCCCAAGAGACCCAGTACTTC.

The V call is TRBV28, the J call TRBJ2-5; TRBD2 matches at 8 bases. J was trimmed by 0 bases and V by 10 bases; bases with no gene match: 7. The CDR3 contains 14 residues. CDR1 and CDR2 (germline): MDHEN, SYDVKM. CDR3 sequence (DNA): TGTGCCACCTTCGGGGGGGCTGACCAAGAGACCCAGTACTTC. Amino acids: CATFGGADQETQYF. Using reference TRBV28 and TRBJ2-5 for the parts outside the CDR3, the full variable domain is DVKVTQSSRYLVKRTGEKVFLECVQDMDHENMFWYRQDPGLGLRLIYFSYDVKMKEKGDIPEGYSVSREKKERFSLILESASTNQTSMYLCATFGGADQETQYFGPGTRLLVL.

The J gene is TRBJ1-2, the V gene TRBV9; D perhaps matches TRBD1 (6 bases). V lost 3 bases, J lost 0 bases, and 9 bases lay in between. The CDR3 sequence is 14 residues long. The germline CDR1 and CDR2 sequences are SGDLS and YYNGEE. The CDR3 sequence is CASSGDITNYGYTF. In nucleotides, the CDR3 is TGTGCCAGCAGCGGGGACATTACTAACTATGGCTACACCTTC. The full variable domain, with the rest looked up from reference TRBV9 and TRBJ1-2, is DSGVTQTPKHLITATGQRVTLRCSPRSGDLSVYWYQQSLDQGLQFLIQYYNGEERAKGNILERFSAQQFPDLHSELNLSSLELGDSALYFCASSGDITNYGYTFGSGTRLTVV.

This clone showed up just a few times. This chain links TRBV30 with TRBJ2-7; perhaps TRBD2 as D (6 bases). Germline-derived CDR1 and CDR2 are GTSNPN and SVGIG (reference sequence). There are 15 residues in the CDR3. V lost 0 bases, J lost 2 bases, and 14 bases lay in between. CDR3 sequence (DNA): TGTGCCTGGAGTGTAATAGGAGGGGAGCCCTACGAGCAGTACTTC. Its translation is CAWSVIGGEPYEQYF. Using reference TRBV30 and TRBJ2-7 for the parts outside the CDR3, the full variable domain is SQTIHQWPATLVQPVGSPLSLECTVEGTSNPNLYWYRQAAGRGLQLLFYSVGIGQISSEVPQNLSASRPQDRQFILSSKKLLLSDSGFYLCAWSVIGGEPYEQYFGPGTRLTVT.

This clone was seen only once. The V and J genes are TRBV7-9 and TRBJ2-3; no reliable D call. The V end lost 4 bases, the J end lost 8 bases, and 10 bases lay between the germline ends. From germline, CDR1 is SEHNR and CDR2 FQNEAQ (reference sequence). CDR3 length: 12 amino acids. The CDR3 region has the DNA TGTGCCAGCAGCTCCTTTACGGGTACGCAGTATTTT. This sequence encodes CASSSFTGTQYF.

The chain recombines TRBV7-2 with TRBJ2-3, with 9 bases lining up with TRBD2. CDR3 length: 15 residues. V lost 7 bases, J lost 3 bases, and 8 bases stayed unmatched. Germline CDR1 and CDR2: SGHTA and FQGNSA. The CDR3, as DNA: TGTGCCAGCATAGAGGAGCGGGAGGTTACAGATACGCAGTATTTT. Its translation is CASIEEREVTDTQYF.

This clone appeared a few times. The rearrangement joins TRBV11-3 to TRBJ1-1, with 8 bases identical to TRBD1. After removal of 4 bases from V and 6 bases from J, the junction contained 4 bases not matched to a gene. From germline, CDR1 is SGHNT and CDR2 YENEEA. The CDR3 length is 13 residues. In DNA form, the CDR3 reads TGTGCCAGCAGCTCAGGGGGCCGGGCTGAAGCTTTCTTT. Protein sequence: CASSSGGRAEAFF.